This record covers a single TCR beta chain. Its specificity is not known. Purities over 95% were achieved in all sorted populations. CDR1 is MNHEY and CDR2 is SMNVEV in the germline V gene (reference sequence). The ends were cut back, 5 bases at V and 7 bases at J, with 15 bases in the middle. The CDR3 extends over 13 amino acids. What was sequenced were expressed TCRB transcripts, since all of the isolated RNA had been reverse transcribed. Here immunoSEQ multiplex PCR was the method, and the copy in TCRdb shows in-frame clones only, minus some. The repertoire holds 240,000 or so clones, with roughly 30% as singletons. These data originate in a study of beta chain features in type 1 diabetes. Broader study findings: A pattern of fewer insertions and more deletions at VDJ junctions was seen in type 1 diabetes patients. Sequencing used cDNA, and cells with high TCR expression could therefore be over-represented. TCRB repertoires of naive, central memory and Treg cells appeared more similar among patients than among healthy donors.

The sequence derives from a man aged 25 to 45 in good health. The chain employs TRBV27 and TRBJ2-7; D is possibly TRBD1 or TRBD2 (5 bases each). The specimen sequenced was central memory CD4+ T cells from blood. CDR3 sequence (DNA): TGTGCCAGCAGTCTAGGGAGCTGGGGGGAGCAGTACTTC. Translating gives CASSLGSWGEQYF.